This is a list of T cell receptor beta chains from one sample in a study of T cell repertoires in cytomegalovirus infection. No antigen is known for these receptors. TCRdb processed the reads anew with MiXCR; each CDR3 protein has one entry. The sample includes about 920,000 distinct CDR3 sequences, approximately 31% of them seen just once. The specimen was cultured CD8+ T cells from PBMCs, collected from culture after CMV antigen stimulation. These receptors all stem from a human donor in good health (CMV status not recorded). Some clones in this sample may be carry-over from other donors' samples. Both conserved end residues are part of each CDR3. Fields, in order: J gene, D gene, V gene, clone size, CDR3 length, CDR3 DNA, CDR3 protein. D genes are given only for firm matches. Expanded clones get a size class; other rows say once, few or many, or leave the size out.

TRBJ2-6 | . | TRBV11-2 | . | 15 | TGTGCCAGCAGCTTACCGGTTGCCGGGGCCAACGTCCTGACTTTC | CASSLPVAGANVLTF
TRBJ2-6 | TRBD1 | TRBV19 | once | 17 | TGTGCCAGTAGTATAGACAACAGGGGGCCTGGGGCCAACGTCCTGACTTTC | CASSIDNRGPGANVLTF
TRBJ2-5 | TRBD2 | TRBV20-1 | . | 15 | TGCAGTGCTAGGCTAGCGGGGGGTGACCAAGAGACCCAGTACTTC | CSARLAGGDQETQYF
TRBJ2-2 | . | TRBV29-1 | . | 10 | TGCAGCGTGAACACCGGGGAGCTGTTTTTT | CSVNTGELFF
TRBJ1-6 | . | TRBV25-1 | . | 14 | TGTGCCAGCAGTTACGCCGGAATTTATACACCCCTCCACTTT | CASSYAGIYTPLHF
TRBJ1-1 | . | TRBV6-1 | many | 14 | TGTGCCAGCGGCACGGACAGCCGTGGAACTGAAGCTTTCTTT | CASGTDSRGTEAFF
TRBJ2-2 | . | TRBV11-3 | few | 19 | TGTGCCAGCAGCTCAAGCTTCCTAGGCGGCAGACTAAACACCGGGGAGCTGTTTTTT | CASSSSFLGGRLNTGELFF
TRBJ2-3 | TRBD2 | TRBV19 | . | 17 | TGTGCCAGTAGTCCGGGGCTAGCGGGGGGGCCGGGAGATACGCAGTATTTT | CASSPGLAGGPGDTQYF
TRBJ2-2 | TRBD2 | TRBV28 | few | 16 | TGTGCCAGCACCGACACTCGGGGGGGTTACACCGGGGAGCTGTTTTTT | CASTDTRGGYTGELFF
TRBJ1-3 | . | TRBV4-3 | . | 15 | TGCGCCAGCAGCTCGAGACCCCGGGCCCTTACCCCGGGCCCTTTT | CASSSRPRALTPGPF
TRBJ1-4 | . | TRBV5-1 | . | 14 | TGCGCCAGCAGCCATGAGGGGGGTTATGAAAAACTGTTTTTT | CASSHEGGYEKLFF
TRBJ2-7 | TRBD1 | TRBV6-6 | . | 16 | TGTGCCAGCAGTTACGTCTTCGGACAGGGGGGCCACGAGCAGTACTTC | CASSYVFGQGGHEQYF
TRBJ2-7 | TRBD1 | TRBV6-1 | few | 15 | TGTGCCAGCAGTGAAACAGGACAGGGGGCCTACGAGCAGTACTTC | CASSETGQGAYEQYF